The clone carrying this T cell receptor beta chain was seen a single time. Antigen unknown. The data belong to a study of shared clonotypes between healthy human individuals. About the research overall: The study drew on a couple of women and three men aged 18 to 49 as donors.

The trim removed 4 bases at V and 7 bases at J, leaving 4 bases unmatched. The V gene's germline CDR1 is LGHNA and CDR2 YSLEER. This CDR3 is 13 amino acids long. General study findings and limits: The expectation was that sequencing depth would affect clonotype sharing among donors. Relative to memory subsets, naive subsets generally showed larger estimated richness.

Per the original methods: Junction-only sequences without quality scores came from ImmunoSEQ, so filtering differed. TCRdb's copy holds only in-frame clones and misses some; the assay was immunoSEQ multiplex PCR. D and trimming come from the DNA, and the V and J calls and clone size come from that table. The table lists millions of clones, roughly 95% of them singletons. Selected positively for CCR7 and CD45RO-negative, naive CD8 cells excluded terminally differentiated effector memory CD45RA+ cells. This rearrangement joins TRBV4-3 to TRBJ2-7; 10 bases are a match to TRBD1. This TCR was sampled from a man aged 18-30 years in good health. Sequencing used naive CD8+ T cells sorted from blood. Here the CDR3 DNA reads TGCGCCAGCAGCCGGGGGACAGGGGAAGAGCAGTACTTC. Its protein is CASSRGTGEEQYF.